The rows below give T cell receptor beta chains drawn from one sample of a study of siplizumab effects on memory and regulatory T cells. Some clones are missing from TCRdb's copy, which holds only in-frame ones; the method was immunoSEQ multiplex PCR. This sample has around 7,400 clones, with approximately 35% found just once. Antigens for these TCRs are unknown. The sample comprised CFSE-low (dividing) CD8+ T cells sorted from an allogeneic mixed lymphocyte reaction. The receptors derive from a human donor in good health; the cells came from an allogeneic mixed lymphocyte reaction. The CDR3 runs from the conserved cysteine through the conserved F or W. D genes are given only for firm matches. The listing skips clone size in some rows; elsewhere it reads once, few, many or a size class.

TRBV29-1	TRBD2	medium-sized	TRBJ2-5	CSVGGSGRATETQYF	TGCAGCGTTGGGGGTAGCGGGAGGGCCACAGAGACCCAGTACTTC
TRBV6-6	-	-	TRBJ2-2	CASSFLTGPYGELFF	TGTGCCAGCAGTTTCCTTACGGGTCCGTACGGGGAGCTGTTTTTT
TRBV5-5	-	-	TRBJ1-2	CASSFGANYGYTF	TGTGCCAGCAGCTTTGGAGCTAACTATGGCTACACCTTC
TRBV11-3	-	-	TRBJ2-1	CASSYSVSYNEQFF	TGTGCCAGCAGCTATAGTGTTTCGTACAATGAGCAGTTCTTC
TRBV7-2	-	medium-sized	TRBJ1-5	CASSLAGGPYQPQHF	TGTGCCAGCAGCTTAGCGGGTGGTCCCTATCAGCCCCAGCATTTT
TRBV7-2	-	-	TRBJ1-5	CASSLEGLYSNQPQHF	TGTGCCAGCAGCTTAGAAGGCCTGTATAGCAATCAGCCCCAGCATTTT
TRBV10-1	TRBD2	few	TRBJ2-2	CASSEGGRARTGELFF	TGCGCCAGCAGTGAGGGCGGGAGGGCCAGGACCGGGGAGCTGTTTTTT
TRBV29-1	-	few	TRBJ2-1	CSVWGIHTTSYNEQFF	TGCAGCGTGTGGGGCATCCATACAACATCCTACAATGAGCAGTTCTTC
TRBV7-7	-	few	TRBJ2-5	CASSPGANQETQYF	TGTGCTAGCAGCCCAGGGGCCAACCAAGAGACCCAGTACTTC
TRBV9	-	large	TRBJ1-1	CASSGSNTEAFF	TGTGCCAGCAGCGGTTCGAACACTGAAGCTTTCTTT
TRBV27	TRBD1	-	TRBJ2-7	CASSQGQGYHEQYF	TGTGCCAGCAGCCAGGGACAGGGGTATCACGAGCAGTACTTC
TRBV7-8	-	-	TRBJ2-7	CASSLIDGGEQYF	TGTGCCAGCAGCTTAATTGACGGGGGCGAGCAGTACTTC
TRBV7-9	TRBD2	medium-sized	TRBJ2-4	CASSFLGLAGGDIQYF	TGTGCCAGCAGCTTCCTGGGGCTAGCGGGAGGAGACATTCAGTACTTC
TRBV28	TRBD2	medium-sized	TRBJ2-7	CASSGRGEFVRYEQYF	TGTGCCAGCAGCGGCCGGGGGGAGTTTGTGCGGTACGAGCAGTACTTC
TRBV11-2	TRBD1	-	TRBJ2-7	CASSLEPGQGQYEQYF	TGTGCCAGCAGCTTAGAACCGGGACAGGGTCAGTACGAGCAGTACTTC
TRBV19	-	few	TRBJ1-1	CASSINRVTEAFF	TGTGCCAGTAGTATTAACAGGGTGACTGAAGCTTTCTTT
TRBV5-1	TRBD2	medium-sized	TRBJ2-1	CASSSGLAGVFNEQFF	TGCGCCAGCAGTTCTGGACTAGCGGGAGTTTTCAATGAGCAGTTCTTC
TRBV7-6	-	-	TRBJ2-7	CASSPNDEQYF	TGTGCCAGCAGCCCCAACGACGAGCAGTACTTC
TRBV7-9	-	many	TRBJ2-3	CASSLALGADTQYF	TGTGCCAGCAGCTTAGCGCTGGGGGCAGATACGCAGTATTTT
TRBV11-3	TRBD1	-	TRBJ1-1	CASSLERQGEAFF	TGTGCCAGCAGCTTAGAGAGACAGGGTGAAGCTTTCTTT
TRBV5-1	TRBD1	-	TRBJ2-2	CASSRTGGGGELFF	TGCGCCAGCAGCCGGACAGGGGGCGGCGGGGAACTGTTTTTT
TRBV12-5	-	-	TRBJ2-6	CASGCKRAGQSRANVLTF	TGTGCTAGTGGTTGCAAACGTGCAGGACAAAGTCGGGCCAACGTCCTGACTTTC
TRBV29-1	TRBD2	medium-sized	TRBJ2-7	CSVEVSGSLNEQYF	TGCAGCGTTGAGGTTAGCGGGAGCCTCAACGAGCAGTACTTC
TRBV4-1	TRBD1	-	TRBJ2-3	CASSQEGRGRSDTQYF	TGCGCCAGCAGCCAAGAAGGCAGGGGGAGATCAGATACGCAGTATTTT
TRBV18	TRBD1	-	TRBJ2-7	CASSPDRGRLHEQYF	TGTGCCAGCTCACCCGACAGGGGGAGACTCCACGAGCAGTACTTC
TRBV28	-	-	TRBJ2-3	CASSLSPSLTDTQYF	TGTGCCAGCAGTTTATCACCTAGCTTGACAGATACGCAGTATTTT